This T cell receptor (beta chain) is from a study of blood T cell repertoires in COVID-19. Study as a whole: Sources were T cells, B-cell-depleted T cells, or PBMCs; the material itself was cDNA or gDNA.

Germline V gene sequence: CDR1 SGHKS, CDR2 YYEKEE (reference sequence). Germline trimming cut 3 bases from V and 1 base from J; bases unmatched to any gene: 7. The CDR3 covers 17 residues. Living in about two dozen US areas, the participants were between roughly 18 and 89 years of age. Donors of Cohort 3 who recovered were those that had two negative PCRs, clearance, or symptom resolution. In the study's own analysis: By means of reference gene primer amplification, nucleated cell counts were estimated. TCRdb's table, derived via immunoSEQ multiplex PCR, lists solely in-frame clones and lacks some. V and J calls and clone size are given by that table; D and trimming were obtained from the DNA. The sample holds approximately 230,000 clones; 80% to 90% are singletons and the top ten take around 1.8%.

The sequence was obtained from a man in his forties or fifties who had recovered from COVID-19. The rearrangement uses TRBV5-5 and TRBJ2-5, with 12 bases fitting TRBD2. The sample was PBMCs or T cells enriched from blood (not recorded which). CDR3 in DNA: TGTGCCAGCAGCTCCCCGGGACTAGCGGGTCGCCAAGAGACCCAGTACTTC. It specifies CASSSPGLAGRQETQYF.